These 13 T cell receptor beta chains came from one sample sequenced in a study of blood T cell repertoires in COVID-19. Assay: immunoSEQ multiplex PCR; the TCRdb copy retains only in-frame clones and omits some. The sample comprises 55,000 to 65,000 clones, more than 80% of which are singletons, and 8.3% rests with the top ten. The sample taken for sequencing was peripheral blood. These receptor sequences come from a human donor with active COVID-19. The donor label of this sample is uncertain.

DNA of the CDR3: TGTGCCAGCAGCAGCCCCGGGACTAGCGGTTACAATGAGCAGTTCTTC. It translates to CASSSPGTSGYNEQFF. The chain uses TRBV5-4 and TRBJ2-1; 11 nucleotides line up with TRBD2. The CDR3 spans 16 residues. Germline assignment: CDR1 SGHNT and CDR2 YYREEE (reference sequence). J was trimmed by 4 bases and V by 4 bases; bases with no gene match: 7.

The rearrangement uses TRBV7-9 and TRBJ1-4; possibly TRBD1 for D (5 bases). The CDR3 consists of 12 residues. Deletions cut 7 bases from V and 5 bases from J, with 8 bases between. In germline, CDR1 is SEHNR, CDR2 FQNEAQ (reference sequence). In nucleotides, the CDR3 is TGTGCCAGCACTCCAGGGAATGAAAAACTGTTTTTT. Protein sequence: CASTPGNEKLFF.

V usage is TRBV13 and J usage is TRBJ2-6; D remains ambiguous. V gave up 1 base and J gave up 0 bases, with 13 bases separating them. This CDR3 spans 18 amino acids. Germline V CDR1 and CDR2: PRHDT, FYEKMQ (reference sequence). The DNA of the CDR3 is TGTGCCAGCAGCTTAGAAGCAGGTCCCAACTCTGGGGCCAACGTCCTGACTTTC. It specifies CASSLEAGPNSGANVLTF.

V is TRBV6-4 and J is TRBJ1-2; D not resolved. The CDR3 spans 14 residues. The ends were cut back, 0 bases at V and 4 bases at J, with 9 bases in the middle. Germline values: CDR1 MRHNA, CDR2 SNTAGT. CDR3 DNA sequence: TGTGCCAGCAGTGACTCGCAAGGAGGCTATGGCTACACCTTC. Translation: CASSDSQGGYGYTF.

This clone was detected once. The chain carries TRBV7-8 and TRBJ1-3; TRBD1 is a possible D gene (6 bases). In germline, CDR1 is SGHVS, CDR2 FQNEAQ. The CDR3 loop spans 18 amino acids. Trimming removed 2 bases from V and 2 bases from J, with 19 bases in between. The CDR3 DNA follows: TGTGCCAGCAGCTTAACCTCTGGGGGGGGCAAGGCTGGAAACACCATATATTTT. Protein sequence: CASSLTSGGGKAGNTIYF. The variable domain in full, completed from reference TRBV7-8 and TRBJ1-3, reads GAGVSQSPRYKVAKRGQDVALRCDPISGHVSLFWYQQALGQGPEFLTYFQNEAQLDKSGLPSDRFFAERPEGSVSTLKIQRTQQEDSAVYLCASSLTSGGGKAGNTIYFGEGSWLTVV.

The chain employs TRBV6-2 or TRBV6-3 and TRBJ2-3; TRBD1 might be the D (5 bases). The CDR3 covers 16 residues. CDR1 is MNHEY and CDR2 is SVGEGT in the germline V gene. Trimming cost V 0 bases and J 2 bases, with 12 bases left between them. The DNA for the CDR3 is TGTGCCAGCAGTTACTCGACCGGACAAATCACAGATACGCAGTATTTT. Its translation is CASSYSTGQITDTQYF.

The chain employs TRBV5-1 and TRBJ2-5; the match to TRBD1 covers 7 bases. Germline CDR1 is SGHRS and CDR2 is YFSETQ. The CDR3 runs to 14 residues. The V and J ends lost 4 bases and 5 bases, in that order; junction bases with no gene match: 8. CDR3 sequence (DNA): TGCGCCAGCAGCCCAGGACAGGTTAGGGAGACCCAGTACTTC. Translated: CASSPGQVRETQYF. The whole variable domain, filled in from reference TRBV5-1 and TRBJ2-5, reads KAGVTQTPRYLIKTRGQQVTLSCSPISGHRSVSWYQQTPGQGLQFLFEYFSETQRNKGNFPGRFSGRQFSNSRSEMNVSTLELGDSALYLCASSPGQVRETQYFGPGTRLLVL.

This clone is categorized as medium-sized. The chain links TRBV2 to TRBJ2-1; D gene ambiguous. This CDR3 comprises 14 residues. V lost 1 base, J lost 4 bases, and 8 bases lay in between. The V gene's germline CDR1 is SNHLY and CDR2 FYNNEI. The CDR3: CASSEEARYNEQFF. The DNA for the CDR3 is TGTGCCAGCAGTGAAGAAGCTAGGTACAATGAGCAGTTCTTC.

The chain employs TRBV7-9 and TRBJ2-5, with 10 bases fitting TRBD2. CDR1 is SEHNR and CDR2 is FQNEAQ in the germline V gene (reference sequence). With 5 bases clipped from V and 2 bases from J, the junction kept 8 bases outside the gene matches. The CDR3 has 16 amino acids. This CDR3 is CASSPGTSALQETQYF. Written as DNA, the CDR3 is TGTGCCAGCAGCCCCGGGACTAGCGCATTGCAAGAGACCCAGTACTTC.

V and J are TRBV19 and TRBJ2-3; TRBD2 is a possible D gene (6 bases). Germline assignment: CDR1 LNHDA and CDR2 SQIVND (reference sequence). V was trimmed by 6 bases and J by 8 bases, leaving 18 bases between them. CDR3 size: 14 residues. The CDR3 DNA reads TGTGCCAGTAGACCTACGCCTGCCGGGGGTACGCAGTATTTT. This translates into CASRPTPAGGTQYF.

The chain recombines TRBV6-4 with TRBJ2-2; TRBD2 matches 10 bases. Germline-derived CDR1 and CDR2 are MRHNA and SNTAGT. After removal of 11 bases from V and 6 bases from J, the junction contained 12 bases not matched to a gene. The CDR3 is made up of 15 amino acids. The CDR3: CASSTLAGVPGELFF. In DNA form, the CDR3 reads TGTGCCTCCAGCACCCTAGCGGGAGTACCCGGGGAGCTGTTTTTT.

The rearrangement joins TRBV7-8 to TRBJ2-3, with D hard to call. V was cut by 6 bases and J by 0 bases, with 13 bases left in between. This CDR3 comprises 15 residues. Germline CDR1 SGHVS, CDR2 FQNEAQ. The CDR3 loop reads CASRMSATSTDTQYF. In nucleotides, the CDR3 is TGTGCCAGCAGAATGTCGGCGACTAGCACAGATACGCAGTATTTT.

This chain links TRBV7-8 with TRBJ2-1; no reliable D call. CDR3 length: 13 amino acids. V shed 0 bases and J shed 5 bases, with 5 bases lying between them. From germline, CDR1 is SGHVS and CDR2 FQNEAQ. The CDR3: CASSLARNNEQFF. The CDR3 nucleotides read TGTGCCAGCAGCTTAGCGAGGAACAATGAGCAGTTCTTC.